This T cell receptor (beta chain) was found in a study of T cells in Graves' hyperthyroidism and ophthalmopathy. The TCR beta CDR3 regions underwent amplification using RNA transcripts as the source. HTBI primers were employed in a first-round RT-PCR of the TCR CDR3. TCRdb ran MiXCR on the multiplex PCR reads and lists one entry per CDR3 protein. The table shows roughly 520,000 distinct CDR3 sequences, with approximately 25% occurring only once. The CDR3 covers 14 residues. Germline assignment: CDR1 SGHRS and CDR2 YFSETQ. V was clipped by 0 bases and J by 3 bases, with 9 bases between them. This clonotype was counted between two and nine times.

What was sequenced was blood. The chain couples TRBV5-1 to TRBJ2-5; D is perhaps TRBD2 (6 bases). The clonotype originates from a woman aged 30 to 39 with Graves' ophthalmopathy. The CDR3 sequence is CASSLEGGEETQYF. Written as DNA, the CDR3 is TGCGCCAGCAGCTTGGAAGGAGGGGAAGAGACCCAGTACTTC.